The text below deals with one T cell receptor (beta chain). TCRdb's table, derived via immunoSEQ multiplex PCR, lists solely in-frame clones and lacks some. Among roughly 120,000 clones listed, 88% were seen once. These data come from a study of cytomegalovirus exposure and HLA in healthy donors. Trimming pared 5 bases from V and 2 bases from J, leaving 16 bases between. The CDR3 covers 16 residues. The V gene's germline CDR1 is MNHEY and CDR2 SMNVEV (reference sequence). The donors formed part of the roughly 120-subject validation cohort, distinct from the roughly 640-subject first cohort. Specimen: PBMCs. This sequence was found in a man between 18 and 29 years old in good health and CMV-seronegative. The chain carries TRBV27 and TRBJ1-5, with D tentatively TRBD1 (5 bases). The CDR3 reads CASSRIMARGNQPQHF. CDR3 sequence (DNA): TGTGCCAGCAGTCGTATTATGGCCAGGGGCAATCAGCCCCAGCATTTT.